The 19 T cell receptor beta chains reported below all come from one sample, sequenced in a study of cytomegalovirus exposure and HLA in healthy donors. PCR employed 60 Vbeta and 13 Jbeta primers. Profiled with immunoSEQ multiplex PCR; TCRdb holds only in-frame clones, not every one. The repertoire holds tens of thousands of clones, with 70% to 80% as singletons. Sample: PBMCs. The receptors here all came from a female donor in good health and CMV-seronegative.

The chain links TRBV2 to TRBJ2-7, with 9 positions matching TRBD1. With 6 bases clipped from V and 7 bases from J, the junction kept 7 bases outside the gene matches. Germline V gives CDR1 SNHLY, CDR2 FYNNEI. The CDR3 extends over 13 amino acids. The chain's CDR3 is CASRHRGLGEQYF. The CDR3 nucleotides are TGTGCCAGCAGACACAGGGGGCTTGGGGAGCAGTACTTC.

The chain couples TRBV30 to TRBJ2-7, with D possibly being TRBD1 (6 bases). The CDR3 totals 14 residues. Germline V lookup: CDR1 GTSNPN, CDR2 SVGIG (reference sequence). V was trimmed by 5 bases and J by 2 bases, leaving 16 bases between them. The CDR3 region is CAWGTGTNTYEQYF. The CDR3 DNA is TGTGCCTGGGGTACCGGGACAAATACCTACGAGCAGTACTTC.

The chain is built from TRBV19 and TRBJ1-2; D perhaps matches TRBD1 (6 bases). The CDR3 has 14 residues. V gave up 0 bases and J gave up 4 bases, with 9 bases separating them. Germline CDR1 reads LNHDA; CDR2 reads SQIVND (reference sequence). CDR3 sequence (DNA): TGTGCCAGTAGTATAGAGGCCAGGGGCTATGGCTACACCTTC. This codes for CASSIEARGYGYTF.

The V call is TRBV9, the J call TRBJ1-1, with TRBD1 as a possible D gene (5 bases). The CDR3 spans 20 residues. Germline V gene lookup returns CDR1 SGDLS and CDR2 YYNGEE. Trimming removed 3 bases from V and 0 bases from J, with 27 bases in between. CDR3 sequence: CASSATLFPYLTAMNTEAFF. CDR3 nucleotides: TGTGCCAGCAGCGCGACCCTTTTCCCGTATTTGACAGCGATGAACACTGAAGCTTTCTTT.

The J gene is TRBJ1-2, the V gene TRBV18, with 8 bases aligning to TRBD1. Germline V gene data show CDR1 as KGHSH and CDR2 as LQKENI. V lost 2 bases and J lost 6; bases outside the gene matches: 5. The CDR3 length is 14 residues. The DNA of the CDR3 is TGTGCCAGCTCACCAAGCCAGGGGGCCGATGGCTACACCTTC. This encodes CASSPSQGADGYTF.

The chain recombines TRBV4-2 with TRBJ1-1; D might be TRBD1 (6 bases). Trimming removed 1 base at V and 4 bases at J, with 10 bases between. CDR1 and CDR2 (germline): LGHNA, YNFKEQ. This CDR3 region has 14 residues. CDR3 loop: CASSQARTVTEAFF. Here the CDR3 DNA reads TGTGCCAGCAGCCAAGCCCGGACAGTCACTGAAGCTTTCTTT.

This sequence joins TRBV7-9 and TRBJ1-3, with D perhaps TRBD1 (5 bases). The V gene lost 8 bases and the J gene lost 4 bases, with 9 bases spanning the gap. In germline, CDR1 is SEHNR, CDR2 FQNEAQ (reference sequence). CDR3 size: 12 residues. The CDR3 DNA follows: TGTGCCAGCGGTAGACAGGGAAACACCATATATTTT. Translated: CASGRQGNTIYF.

The chain employs TRBV2 and TRBJ1-1; perhaps TRBD1 as D (5 bases). The CDR3 sequence is 12 residues long. Germline CDR1 is SNHLY and CDR2 is FYNNEI. V lost 3 bases and J 5 bases, leaving 7 bases between the germline ends. As DNA, the CDR3 is TGTGCCAGCAGTGAGGGGGGGACTGAAGCTTTCTTT. It translates to CASSEGGTEAFF.

The chain links TRBV13 to TRBJ1-2; D unresolved. V was clipped by 2 bases and J by 7 bases, with 14 bases between them. Germline V gives CDR1 PRHDT, CDR2 FYEKMQ (reference sequence). The CDR3 has 14 amino acids. The CDR3 region is CASSLTGGRVGYTF. The CDR3 coding sequence is TGTGCCAGCAGCTTAACCGGAGGAAGGGTTGGCTACACCTTC. The full variable domain, completed using reference TRBV13 and TRBJ1-2, is AAGVIQSPRHLIKEKRETATLKCYPIPRHDTVYWYQQGPGQDPQFLISFYEKMQSDKGSIPDRFSAQQFSDYHSELNMSSLELGDSALYFCASSLTGGRVGYTFGSGTRLTVV.

The chain carries TRBV5-8 and TRBJ2-7, with a weak D call TRBD2 (6 bases). This CDR3 comprises 15 residues. Germline values: CDR1 SGHTS, CDR2 YDEGEE. V lost 3 bases, J lost 6 bases, and 19 bases lay in between. Written as DNA, the CDR3 is TGTGCCAGCAGCTCGTTCGGGAGTCTTGGGGTCGAGCAGTACTTC. Translated, it gives CASSSFGSLGVEQYF.

The chain carries TRBV2 and TRBJ2-2; D may be TRBD1 (6 bases). V was clipped by 7 bases and J by 0 bases, with 15 bases between them. From germline, CDR1 is SNHLY and CDR2 FYNNEI. This CDR3 is 16 amino acids long. CDR3 residues: CASTKYRASNTGELFF. For the CDR3, the DNA is TGTGCCAGCACAAAATACAGGGCCTCGAACACCGGGGAGCTGTTTTTT.

The chain carries TRBV27 and TRBJ2-2, with unresolved D. V was shortened by 0 bases and J by 6 bases, with 2 bases between the two germline ends. Per the germline V gene, CDR1 is MNHEY and CDR2 is SMNVEV (reference sequence). There are 12 residues in the CDR3. The CDR3 bases are TGTGCCAGCAGTTTATCCGCCGGGGAGCTGTTTTTT. Its protein product is CASSLSAGELFF.

The rearrangement uses TRBV10-2 and TRBJ1-5; 11 nucleotides line up with TRBD1. Losses at the gene ends were 7 bases for V and 2 bases for J; bases not matched to a gene: 10. CDR1 WSHSY and CDR2 SAAADI come from the germline V gene. This CDR3 has 17 amino acids. The CDR3 bases are TGCGCCAGCATGCGTGGACAGGGGGCGGAAGGCAATCAGCCCCAGCATTTT. Protein sequence: CASMRGQGAEGNQPQHF.

This clone was counted once. This chain connects TRBV7-6 to TRBJ2-3; possibly TRBD1 for D (5 bases). Trimming stripped 1 base from V and 4 bases from J, with 12 bases between. The CDR3 runs 15 residues. Germline CDR1 is SGHVS and CDR2 is FNYEAQ. The CDR3: CASSLGAGPADTQYF. The CDR3 DNA reads as TGTGCCAGCAGCTTAGGCGCAGGGCCGGCAGATACGCAGTATTTT.

This clone was counted a few times. The V call is TRBV19, the J call TRBJ1-1, with 8 positions matching TRBD1. Looked up from germline, CDR1 is LNHDA and CDR2 is SQIVND (reference sequence). Trimming at V came to 6 bases and at J to 5 bases, leaving 8 bases not matched to a gene. The CDR3 consists of 14 residues. The CDR3 loop is CASSIVRGRTEAFF. The CDR3 bases are TGTGCCAGTAGCATCGTCAGGGGGCGGACTGAAGCTTTCTTT.

This chain links TRBV5-6 with TRBJ2-7; TRBD1 matches at 8 bases. The CDR3 extends over 13 amino acids. Germline V gene lookup returns CDR1 SGHDT and CDR2 YYEEEE. Trimming took 4 bases from V and 5 from J; bases not matched to a gene: 5. CDR3 nucleotides: TGTGCCAGCAGCCCAGACAGGGGACACGAGCAGTACTTC. This gives the protein CASSPDRGHEQYF.

Only one count was recorded for this clone. The chain joins TRBV4-2 to TRBJ1-1, with D hard to call. Trimming removed 5 bases at V and 8 bases at J, with 24 bases between. Germline loops: CDR1 LGHNA, CDR2 YNFKEQ. The CDR3 runs 16 residues. DNA for the CDR3: TGTGCCAGCAGCTCAGAGCCCGAGCTTGCGGGCCGCGAAGCTTTCTTT. Translation gives CASSSEPELAGREAFF.

This clone was recorded once. The rearrangement joins TRBV5-1 to TRBJ2-2; D is unclear. Trimming left V 0 bases short and J 5 bases short, with 5 bases between. Per germline, CDR1 SGHRS and CDR2 YFSETQ. The CDR3 is 13 residues long. The CDR3 region is CASSLAGTGELFF. Written as DNA, the CDR3 is TGCGCCAGCAGCTTGGCGGGTACCGGGGAGCTGTTTTTT.

V is TRBV6-6 and J is TRBJ2-7; 7 nucleotides match TRBD2. In germline, CDR1 is MNHNY, CDR2 SVGAGI (reference sequence). The CDR3 extends over 14 amino acids. The V segment lost 6 bases and the J segment 4 bases; nucleotides outside the gene matches: 9. The CDR3 loop reads CASRGLPGGYEQYF. The DNA for the CDR3 is TGTGCCAGCAGAGGGCTTCCGGGAGGTTACGAGCAGTACTTC.